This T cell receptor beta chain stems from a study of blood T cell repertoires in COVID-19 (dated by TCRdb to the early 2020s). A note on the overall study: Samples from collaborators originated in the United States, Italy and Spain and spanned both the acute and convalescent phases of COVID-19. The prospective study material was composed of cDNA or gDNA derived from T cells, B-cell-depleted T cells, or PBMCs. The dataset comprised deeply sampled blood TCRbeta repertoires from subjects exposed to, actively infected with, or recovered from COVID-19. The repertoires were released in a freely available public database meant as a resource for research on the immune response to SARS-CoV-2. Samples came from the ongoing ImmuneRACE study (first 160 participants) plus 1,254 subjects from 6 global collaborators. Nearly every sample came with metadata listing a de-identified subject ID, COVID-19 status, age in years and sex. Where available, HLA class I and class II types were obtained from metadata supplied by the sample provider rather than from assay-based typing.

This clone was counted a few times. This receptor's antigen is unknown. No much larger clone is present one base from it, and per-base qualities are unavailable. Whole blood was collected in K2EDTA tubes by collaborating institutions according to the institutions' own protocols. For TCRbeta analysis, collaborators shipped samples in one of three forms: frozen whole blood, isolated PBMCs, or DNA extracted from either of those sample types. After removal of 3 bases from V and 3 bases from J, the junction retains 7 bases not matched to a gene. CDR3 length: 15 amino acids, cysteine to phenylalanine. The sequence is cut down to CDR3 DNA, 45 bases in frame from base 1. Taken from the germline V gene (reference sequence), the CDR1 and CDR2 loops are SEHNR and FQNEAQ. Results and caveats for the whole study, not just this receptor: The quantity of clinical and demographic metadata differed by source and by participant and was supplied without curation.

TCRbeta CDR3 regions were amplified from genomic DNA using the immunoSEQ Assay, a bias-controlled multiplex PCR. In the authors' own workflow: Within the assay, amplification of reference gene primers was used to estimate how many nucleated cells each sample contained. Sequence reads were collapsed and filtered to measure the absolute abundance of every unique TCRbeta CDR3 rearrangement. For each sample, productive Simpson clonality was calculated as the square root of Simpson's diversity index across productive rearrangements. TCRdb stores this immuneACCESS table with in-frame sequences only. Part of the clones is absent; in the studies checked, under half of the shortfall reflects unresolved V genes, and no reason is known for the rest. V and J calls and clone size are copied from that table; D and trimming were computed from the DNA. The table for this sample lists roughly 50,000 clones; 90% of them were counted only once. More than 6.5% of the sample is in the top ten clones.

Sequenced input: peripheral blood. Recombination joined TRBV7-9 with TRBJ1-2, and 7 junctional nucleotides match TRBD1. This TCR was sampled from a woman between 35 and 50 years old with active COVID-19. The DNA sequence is TGTGCCAGCAGCTTCCCCGGGACAGCTTACTATGGCTACACCTTC. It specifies CASSFPGTAYYGYTF.